This TCR beta chain was captured in a study of blood T cell repertoires in COVID-19. On the study more broadly: Samples representing acute and convalescent COVID-19 were sourced from the United States, Italy and Spain.

The V segment lost 8 bases and the J segment 7 bases; nucleotides outside the gene matches: 7. Germline V gives CDR1 SGHAT, CDR2 FQNNGV. This CDR3 comprises 14 residues. Original data processing: For nucleated cells, counts were estimated from reference gene primer amplification. Sequencing used immunoSEQ multiplex PCR; TCRdb keeps in-frame clones, though not all of them. That table is the source of V, J and clone size, and D and trimming were worked out from the DNA. The data contain about 100,000 clones, about 92% of them singletons. Sequenced sample: peripheral blood. This clonotype originated in a man in his fifties or sixties with active COVID-19. This rearrangement joins TRBV11-2 to TRBJ1-5; 11 bases fit TRBD1. The CDR3 sequence is CASSLGTGGQPQHF. CDR3 DNA: TGTGCCAGCTCTCTGGGGACAGGGGGGCAGCCCCAGCATTTT.